A selection of T cell receptor beta chains follows, all from one sample in a study of shared T cell receptors in the human thymus. Sequencing was performed with immunoSEQ multiplex PCR; in TCRdb, only in-frame clones are kept and a portion is missing. The data show 500,000 to 750,000 clones, roughly 88% seen once. These same records also appear under a second study, on human thymus T cells.

Sequencing was performed on thymocytes. The receptor source for this set is a boy under three years old with a congenital heart defect. The CDR3 runs from the conserved cysteine through the conserved F or W. Each record gives: V gene, clone size, D gene, CDR3 length, J gene, CDR3 DNA, CDR3 protein. The D gene is left open where the match is weak. A clone size is listed for some rows: how often the clone was seen (once, few, many), or a class if it is expanded.

TRBV28	-	TRBD1	13	TRBJ2-7	TGTGCCAGCAGGCATACAGGGGGCTGCGAGCAGTACTTC	CASRHTGGCEQYF
TRBV5-4	once	TRBD2	18	TRBJ2-1	TGTGCCAGCAGCTTGGGTTCTTGGCCTAGCGGGAGACATAAGGAGCAGTTCTTC	CASSLGSWPSGRHKEQFF
TRBV6-6	-	-	12	TRBJ1-2	TGTGCCGCCACAGGCGGAGGGGAAGGCTACACCTTC	CAATGGGEGYTF
TRBV11-2	-	TRBD2	16	TRBJ2-7	TGTGCCAGCAGCCGGCGGGGGACTAGCGGGACCTACGAGCAGTACTTC	CASSRRGTSGTYEQYF
TRBV5-5	-	-	14	TRBJ2-2	TGTGCCAGCACTCATACAGAGATCACCGGGGAGCTGTTTTTT	CASTHTEITGELFF
TRBV6-7	-	TRBD1	17	TRBJ2-7	TGTGCGAAAAGAGGAGGGACACCGGGACAGGGAATCAACGAGCAGTACTTC	CAKRGGTPGQGINEQYF
TRBV7-6	-	TRBD2	19	TRBJ2-3	TGTGCCAGCAGCCCGCCAGGGGAGCGGGAGGTACCGTGGACAGATACGCAGTATTTT	CASSPPGEREVPWTDTQYF
TRBV30	-	-	12	TRBJ1-1	TGTGCCTGTAAAACAGGCACCACTCGGGCTTTCTTT	CACKTGTTRAFF
TRBV5-1	few	TRBD2	15	TRBJ2-1	TGCGCCAGCAGCTTGGGGCCTAGCGGGAGCTATGAGCAGTTCTTC	CASSLGPSGSYEQFF
TRBV6-6	-	-	14	TRBJ1-2	TGTGCCAGCAGGGCCGCAGGGGCTAACTATGGCTACACCTTC	CASRAAGANYGYTF
TRBV5-1	-	-	13	TRBJ2-5	TGCGCCAGCAGCTTGGCCACTAGGGAGACCCAGTACTTC	CASSLATRETQYF
TRBV5-1	few	-	15	TRBJ1-2	TGCGCCAGCAGCTTGACGAGCCTCAGGGGCGATGGCTACACCTTC	CASSLTSLRGDGYTF
TRBV4-2	once	TRBD2	18	TRBJ2-1	TGTGCCAGCAGCCTCCCTGGGATAGCGGGAGGAACCTACAATGAGCAGTTCTTC	CASSLPGIAGGTYNEQFF
TRBV7-2	-	TRBD2	15	TRBJ2-5	TGTGCCAGCAGCCTTAGCGGGGGGAGGACGGAGACCCAGTACTTC	CASSLSGGRTETQYF
TRBV5-1	-	-	14	TRBJ2-2	TGCGCCTGCAGGGGTAGCGGAAACACCGGGGAGCTGTTTTTT	CACRGSGNTGELFF
TRBV25-1	-	TRBD2	16	TRBJ2-1	TGTGCCACCTCTTCTGAGACTAGCGGGTCCCACAATGAGCAGTTCTTC	CATSSETSGSHNEQFF
TRBV10-1	-	-	16	TRBJ2-2	TGCGCCAATTCGGTGGGGGGATCCATTCCTTCGGGGGAGCTGTTTTTT	CANSVGGSIPSGELFF
TRBV7-3	-	TRBD2	15	TRBJ2-2	TGTGCCAGCAGCCCGGGACTAGGAAAGGCCGGGGAGCTGTTTTTT	CASSPGLGKAGELFF
TRBV5-4	-	TRBD2	16	TRBJ2-7	TGTGCCAGCAGCTTGGCTCCGGGACTACCGTCCTACGAGCAGTACTTC	CASSLAPGLPSYEQYF
TRBV15	-	-	19	TRBJ1-4	TGTGCCACCAGCAGCGGCGCGGGCAGGGGTTCCCGATTGAATGAAAAACTGTTTTTT	CATSSGAGRGSRLNEKLFF
TRBV6-4	-	TRBD2	15	TRBJ2-3	TGTGCCAGCAGGGACGTACGGGAGGGGACAGATACGCAGTATTTT	CASRDVREGTDTQYF
TRBV28	-	TRBD1	16	TRBJ2-7	TGTGCCAGCAGCGATGACCGGGACAGGCATAGCGACGAGCAGTACTTC	CASSDDRDRHSDEQYF
TRBV5-6	-	-	15	TRBJ2-1	TGTGCCAGCAGCTTGACTAACCCCGTTAACAATGAGCAGTTCTTC	CASSLTNPVNNEQFF
TRBV18	few	TRBD1	15	TRBJ2-4	TGTGCCAGCTCACCCCCCGGGACAGATAAAAACATTCAGTACTTC	CASSPPGTDKNIQYF
TRBV25-1	-	TRBD1	18	TRBJ1-4	TGTGCCACCCCCTTTGAAGGGGGCAACAATCCCCTTAATGAAAAACTGTTTTTT	CATPFEGGNNPLNEKLFF
TRBV7-2	-	-	15	TRBJ2-3	TGTGCCAGCAGCCCTCATAAAGCGGTGTTAGATACGCAGTATTTT	CASSPHKAVLDTQYF
TRBV7-8	few	-	17	TRBJ2-1	TGTGCCAGCTCCTTTAGGAATATAACGGAGGGAATCGATGAGCAGTTCTTC	CASSFRNITEGIDEQFF
TRBV12-5	-	-	19	TRBJ1-2	TGTGCTAGTGGTTTGGTCTCCCGCATTGGGGCAGGGGATAACTATGGCTACACCTTC	CASGLVSRIGAGDNYGYTF
TRBV11-3	once	TRBD1	18	TRBJ2-7	TGTGCCAGCAGCTTAGATCCACCGCCGGGACAGGGCTCCTACGAGCAGTACTTC	CASSLDPPPGQGSYEQYF
TRBV6-4	-	TRBD2	14	TRBJ2-1	TGTGCCAGCAGTCCGACCAGCGGGAAAAATGAGCAGTTCTTC	CASSPTSGKNEQFF
TRBV28	-	-	15	TRBJ1-3	TGTGCCAGCAGTTTGGGGGCCCATTCAGGAAACACCATATATTTT	CASSLGAHSGNTIYF
TRBV27	-	TRBD2	13	TRBJ2-1	TGTGCCAGCAAAGCGGGACTGGGGGAAGGGCAGTTCTTC	CASKAGLGEGQFF
TRBV15	-	-	18	TRBJ2-5	TGTGCCACCAGCAGAGATCTTCGCGAAAAACCAGGGTGGGAGACCCAGTACTTC	CATSRDLREKPGWETQYF
TRBV29-1	-	TRBD2	14	TRBJ2-1	TGCAGCGTGGTAGCGGGAGGGAGCTACAATGAGCAGTTCTTC	CSVVAGGSYNEQFF
TRBV30	-	-	15	TRBJ1-1	TGTGCCTGGAGTGTGGGGGGGCCCATGAACACTGAAGCTTTCTTT	CAWSVGGPMNTEAFF
TRBV5-4	-	-	14	TRBJ2-5	TGTGCCAGCAGCGGAGGTGGCGAGCCAGAGACCCAGTACTTC	CASSGGGEPETQYF
TRBV5-6	-	-	15	TRBJ2-1	TGTGCCAGCAGCTCCTTAGCGAAACGATACAATGAGCAGTTCTTC	CASSSLAKRYNEQFF
TRBV6-5	-	-	16	TRBJ2-2	TGTGCCAGCAGTTCCCAACCGGGACACCCAGTCGGGGAGCTGTTTTTT	CASSSQPGHPVGELFF
TRBV25-1	-	TRBD2	16	TRBJ2-3	TGTGCCAGCAGTGAACGGACTAGCGGTTCCACAGATACGCAGTATTTT	CASSERTSGSTDTQYF
TRBV7-6	few	-	15	TRBJ1-1	TGTGCCAGCAGCTTAGTCGCAGGGAAGGTGACTGAAGCTTTCTTT	CASSLVAGKVTEAFF
TRBV19	once	TRBD2	17	TRBJ2-7	TGTGCCAGTAGTATAGATGGCCTAGCGGGAGGGCCTCTCGAGCAGTACTTC	CASSIDGLAGGPLEQYF
TRBV5-4	-	-	14	TRBJ2-1	TGTGCCAGCAGCTTCAGGCAGGTTTACAATGAGCAGTTCTTC	CASSFRQVYNEQFF
TRBV4-1	-	TRBD1	17	TRBJ1-5	TGCGCCAGCAGCCAAGATTTAGGACAGGGGTACAATCAGCCCCAGCATTTT	CASSQDLGQGYNQPQHF
TRBV7-2	-	-	12	TRBJ2-1	TGTGCCAGCAGCTTTCCGGGGGATGAGCAGTTCTTC	CASSFPGDEQFF
TRBV29-1	once	-	15	TRBJ1-3	TGCAGCGTTCGAGGGAGTCCCACGCCTGGAAACACCATATATTTT	CSVRGSPTPGNTIYF
TRBV4-2	-	-	15	TRBJ2-1	TGTGCCAGCAGCCTCCAGGGACATCCGGGGAATGAGCAGTTCTTC	CASSLQGHPGNEQFF
TRBV4-2	-	TRBD2	14	TRBJ2-3	TGTGCCAGCAGCCAAGTGCCGGGGGGAGATACGCAGTATTTT	CASSQVPGGDTQYF
TRBV4-3	once	TRBD2	18	TRBJ2-5	TGCGCCAGCAGCCAAGATGGGGGGATAGCGGGAGGTGGGGAGACCCAGTACTTC	CASSQDGGIAGGGETQYF
TRBV7-2	once	TRBD1	14	TRBJ2-7	TGTGCCAGCAGCTCCACGGGACAGGGTGACGAGCAGTACTTC	CASSSTGQGDEQYF
TRBV27	-	-	11	TRBJ2-3	TGTGCCAGCAGCTCCCCAGATACGCAGTATTTT	CASSSPDTQYF
TRBV28	-	-	14	TRBJ1-2	TGTGCCAGCAGGCCCCCAGGGGTCCCTTATGGCTACACCTTC	CASRPPGVPYGYTF
TRBV20-1	-	TRBD1	11	TRBJ1-1	TGCAGGCCACAGGGGAGCACTGAAGCTTTCTTT	CRPQGSTEAFF
TRBV6-5	-	-	13	TRBJ2-3	TGTGCCAGCAGCCAGATAGGGGGAGATACGCAGTATTTT	CASSQIGGDTQYF
TRBV5-1	-	TRBD2	13	TRBJ2-1	TGCGCCAGCAGCTTAGCGGGAAGGAATGAGCAGTTCTTC	CASSLAGRNEQFF
TRBV7-2	-	-	12	TRBJ2-7	TGTGCCAGCAGCTTTCCAAGCCACGAGCAGTACTTC	CASSFPSHEQYF
TRBV27	-	-	16	TRBJ2-1	TGTGCCAGCAGTCCGAAAACTAGCTTGCCCAAGGCGGGGCAGTTCTTC	CASSPKTSLPKAGQFF
TRBV4-2	once	-	16	TRBJ2-7	TGTGCCAGCAGCTTTGTAACAGAGATTAACTCCTACGAGCAGTACTTC	CASSFVTEINSYEQYF